These T cell receptor beta chains were read from a single sample in a study of human T cells and chemical hapten exposure. TCRdb re-derived calls from the RACE reads in MiXCR, one entry per CDR3 protein. The sample has roughly 97,000 distinct CDR3 sequences, roughly a quarter seen once. The source was whole blood, collected in connection with sensitization to the hapten diphenylcyclopropenone (DPC). The receptors were sampled from a middle-aged man with alopecia areata. Some clones in this sample may be carry-over from other donors' samples. The CDR3 runs from the conserved cysteine through the conserved F or W. D genes are given only for firm matches. Clone size, where shown, is once, few, many, or a class for clones that have expanded.

J: TRBJ2-1
V: TRBV29-1
size: NA
D: TRBD1
DNA: TGCAGCGTTGAGTTCGTTGGACAGGGCCCCACCGAGGAGTTCTTC
CDR3: CSVEFVGQGPTEEFF

J: TRBJ2-1
V: TRBV6-4
size: few
D: NA
DNA: TGTGCCAGCAGTGACTCAGGACAAATCTCCTACAATGAGCAGTTCTTC
CDR3: CASSDSGQISYNEQFF

J: TRBJ1-1
V: TRBV7-8
size: few
D: NA
DNA: TGTGCCAGCAGTTTGAGAAGGAACACTGAAGCTTTCTTT
CDR3: CASSLRRNTEAFF

J: TRBJ1-1
V: TRBV6-6
size: few
D: NA
DNA: TGTGCCAGCAGTTACTCAGGTACATTCAGTGAAGCTTTCTTT
CDR3: CASSYSGTFSEAFF

J: TRBJ2-7
V: TRBV6-6
size: few
D: NA
DNA: TGTGCCAGCACTGAGACAGGGAGGTACGAGCAGTACTTC
CDR3: CASTETGRYEQYF

J: TRBJ2-7
V: TRBV20-1
size: few
D: NA
DNA: TGCAGTGCTAGACCTGTCGGTTGGCACGAGCAGTACTTC
CDR3: CSARPVGWHEQYF

J: TRBJ2-1
V: TRBV9
size: NA
D: TRBD2
DNA: TGTGCCAGCAGCGTAGCACTAGCGGACAATGAGCAGTTCTTC
CDR3: CASSVALADNEQFF

J: TRBJ2-3
V: TRBV11-2
size: few
D: NA
DNA: TGTGCCAGCAGCTTAGTCGCCCTAAGCTCAGATACGCAGTATTTT
CDR3: CASSLVALSSDTQYF

J: TRBJ1-1
V: TRBV10-3
size: NA
D: NA
DNA: TGTGCCATCAGTGAGAGGGGGGGTGTCGCTGAAGCTTTCTTT
CDR3: CAISERGGVAEAFF

J: TRBJ1-5
V: TRBV6-2/TRBV6-3
size: many
D: NA
DNA: TGTGCCAGCAGTTACGTTTATAGCAATCAGCCCCAGCATTTT
CDR3: CASSYVYSNQPQHF

J: TRBJ1-2
V: TRBV7-2
size: NA
D: NA
DNA: TGTGCCAGCAGCTTAGAGACCTTACAGGTTTGGAATGGCTACACCTTC
CDR3: CASSLETLQVWNGYTF

J: TRBJ2-4
V: TRBV12-3/TRBV12-4
size: many
D: NA
DNA: TGTGCCAGCAGTTTTTCTAGCTTGTACATTCAGTACTTC
CDR3: CASSFSSLYIQYF

J: TRBJ2-7
V: TRBV20-1
size: NA
D: TRBD1
DNA: TGCAGTGCTAGTCTATTCTCCGGGACAGGGGGCAAGTACGAGCAGTACTTC
CDR3: CSASLFSGTGGKYEQYF

J: TRBJ2-1
V: TRBV10-3
size: NA
D: TRBD2
DNA: TGTGCCATCAGGAGCGGGGACCACAATGAGCAGTTCTTC
CDR3: CAIRSGDHNEQFF

J: TRBJ2-5
V: TRBV6-5
size: few
D: NA
DNA: TGTGCCAGCAGTCCACAGGGACTACCGCCCGGAGAGACCCAGTACTTC
CDR3: CASSPQGLPPGETQYF

J: TRBJ2-7
V: TRBV29-1
size: NA
D: NA
DNA: TGCAGCGTTGAAGGAGGGCAGGGCGGCTACGAGCAGTACTTC
CDR3: CSVEGGQGGYEQYF

J: TRBJ2-7
V: TRBV7-2
size: NA
D: NA
DNA: TGTGCCAGCAGCCGAACGGAGGGGTTGCAGTACTTC
CDR3: CASSRTEGLQYF

J: TRBJ1-5
V: TRBV6-5
size: NA
D: TRBD1
DNA: TGTGCCAGCAGGCAGACAGGGGCCAATCAGCCCCAGCATTTT
CDR3: CASRQTGANQPQHF

J: TRBJ1-2
V: TRBV7-2
size: NA
D: NA
DNA: TGTGCCAGCAGCTCCCCCGCCGGCGTCTATGGCTACACCTTC
CDR3: CASSSPAGVYGYTF

J: TRBJ2-7
V: TRBV12-3/TRBV12-4
size: NA
D: TRBD1
DNA: TGTGCCAGCAGTTTTACAGGGGAAAGCGAGCAGTACTTC
CDR3: CASSFTGESEQYF

J: TRBJ2-3
V: TRBV5-1
size: NA
D: NA
DNA: TGCGCCAGCAGCTTGGATGGGGGCTGGTCAGATACGCAGTATTTT
CDR3: CASSLDGGWSDTQYF

J: TRBJ2-2
V: TRBV12-3/TRBV12-4
size: NA
D: NA
DNA: TGTGCCAGCAGCCTCGACTACACCGGGGAGCTGTTTTTT
CDR3: CASSLDYTGELFF

J: TRBJ2-7
V: TRBV10-3
size: few
D: NA
DNA: TGTGCCATCAGTGGGGTTGACAGATACGAGCAGTACTTC
CDR3: CAISGVDRYEQYF

J: TRBJ2-6
V: TRBV30
size: once
D: NA
DNA: TGTGCCTGGAGTGGGGGGGCTCCTGGGGCCAACGTCCTGACTTTC
CDR3: CAWSGGAPGANVLTF

J: TRBJ1-5
V: TRBV28
size: NA
D: NA
DNA: TGTGCCAGCAGGTTGAATTTCAATCAGCCCCAGCATTTT
CDR3: CASRLNFNQPQHF

J: TRBJ2-4
V: TRBV20-1
size: many
D: NA
DNA: TGCAGTGCTAATAGGGGAGATAGAGCCAAAAACATTCAGTACTTC
CDR3: CSANRGDRAKNIQYF

J: TRBJ1-2
V: TRBV12-3/TRBV12-4
size: NA
D: TRBD1
DNA: TGTGCCAGCAGTTTCGGCCCAGGGGGCTATGGCTACACCTTC
CDR3: CASSFGPGGYGYTF

J: TRBJ2-7
V: TRBV28
size: few
D: NA
DNA: TGTGCCAGCAGTGGGAGCGGAAGGGCCTACGAGCAGTACTTC
CDR3: CASSGSGRAYEQYF

J: TRBJ2-3
V: TRBV6-5
size: few
D: TRBD2
DNA: TGTGCCAGCAGTTACGGTGTATTGAGCGGGAGAAAAGATACGCAGTATTTT
CDR3: CASSYGVLSGRKDTQYF

J: TRBJ2-5
V: TRBV3-1
size: few
D: NA
DNA: TGTGCCAGCAGCCGGGACCGTCAAGAGACCCAGTACTTC
CDR3: CASSRDRQETQYF

J: TRBJ2-1
V: TRBV6-2/TRBV6-3
size: many
D: NA
DNA: TGTGCCAGCAGCCAGAGGGAAAGCTCCTACAATGAGCAGTTCTTC
CDR3: CASSQRESSYNEQFF

J: TRBJ2-1
V: TRBV5-1
size: few
D: TRBD1
DNA: TGCGCCAGCAGCCACGACAGGGGTATAGTGAGTGAGCAGTTCTTC
CDR3: CASSHDRGIVSEQFF

J: TRBJ1-1
V: TRBV28
size: NA
D: NA
DNA: TGTGCCAGCACGTCGGTCCCGGGCACTGAAGCTTTCTTT
CDR3: CASTSVPGTEAFF

J: TRBJ2-7
V: TRBV12-3/TRBV12-4
size: NA
D: TRBD1
DNA: TGTGCCAGCAGACCCGGGACAGGGCCCGAAGGGGAGCAGTACTTC
CDR3: CASRPGTGPEGEQYF

J: TRBJ1-1
V: TRBV5-1
size: few
D: NA
DNA: TGCGCCAGCAGCTTGGCGAACACTGAAGCTTTCTTT
CDR3: CASSLANTEAFF